Here is one TCR beta chain with its context. The record originates from a study of blood T cell repertoires in COVID-19. TCRdb's copy holds only in-frame clones and misses some; the assay was immunoSEQ multiplex PCR. This table has over 200,000 clones, about 83% appearing once. The sequenced material came from peripheral blood. This clonotype was sampled from a woman aged 25 to 39 with COVID-19, enrolled during active disease.

The CDR3 nucleotides read TGTGCCAGCTCACCATCCAGGGGAGATGGCTACACCTTC. The encoded protein is CASSPSRGDGYTF. The rearrangement links TRBV18 to TRBJ1-2; D is possibly TRBD1 (6 bases). Trimming stripped 2 bases from V and 6 bases from J, with 10 bases between. Looked up from germline, CDR1 is KGHSH and CDR2 is LQKENI. The CDR3 runs 13 residues.